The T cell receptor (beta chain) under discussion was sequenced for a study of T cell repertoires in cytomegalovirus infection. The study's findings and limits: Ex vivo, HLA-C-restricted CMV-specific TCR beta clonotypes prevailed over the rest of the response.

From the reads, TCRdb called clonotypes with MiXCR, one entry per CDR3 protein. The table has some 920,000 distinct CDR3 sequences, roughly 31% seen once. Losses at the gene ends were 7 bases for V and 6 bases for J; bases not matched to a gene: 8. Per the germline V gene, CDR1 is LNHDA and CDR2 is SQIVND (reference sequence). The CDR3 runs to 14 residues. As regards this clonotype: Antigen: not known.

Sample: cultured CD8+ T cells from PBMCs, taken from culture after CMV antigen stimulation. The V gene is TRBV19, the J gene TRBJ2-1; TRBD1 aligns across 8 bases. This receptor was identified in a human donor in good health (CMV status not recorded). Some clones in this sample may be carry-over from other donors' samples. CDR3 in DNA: TGTGCCAGTACCCAACAGGGGGATTTCAATGAGCAGTTCTTC. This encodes CASTQQGDFNEQFF.